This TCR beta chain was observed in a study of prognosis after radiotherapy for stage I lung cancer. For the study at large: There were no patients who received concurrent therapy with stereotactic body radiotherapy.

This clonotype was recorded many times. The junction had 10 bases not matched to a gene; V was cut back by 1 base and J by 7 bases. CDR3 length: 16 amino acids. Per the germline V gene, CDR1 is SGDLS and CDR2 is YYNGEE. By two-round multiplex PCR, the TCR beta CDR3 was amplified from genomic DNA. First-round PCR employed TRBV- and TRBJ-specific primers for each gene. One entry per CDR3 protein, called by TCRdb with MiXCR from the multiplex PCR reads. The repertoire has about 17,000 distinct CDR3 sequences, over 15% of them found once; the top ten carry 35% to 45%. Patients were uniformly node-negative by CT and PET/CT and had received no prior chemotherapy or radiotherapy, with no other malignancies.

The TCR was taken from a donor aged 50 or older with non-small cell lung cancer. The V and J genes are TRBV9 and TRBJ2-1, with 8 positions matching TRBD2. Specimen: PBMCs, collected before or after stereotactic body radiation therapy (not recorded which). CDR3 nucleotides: TGTGCCAGCAGCGTATCGGGAGGGCCGCCGGGGAATGAGCAGTTCTTC. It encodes CASSVSGGPPGNEQFF.